Presented here are 21 T cell receptor beta chains from one specimen sequenced in a study of blood T cell repertoires in COVID-19. Generated by immunoSEQ multiplex PCR, the TCRdb table keeps only in-frame clones and is missing some. This table has fewer than 300,000 clones, around 87% appearing once. The sequencing input was peripheral blood. The receptors derive from a woman between 45 and 60 years old with acute or convalescent COVID-19.

The chain has TRBV11-2 and TRBJ2-7; a possible D gene is TRBD1 (5 bases). Trimming stripped 1 base from V and 0 bases from J, with 10 bases between. This CDR3 has 15 amino acids. CDR1 and CDR2 from the germline V gene are SGHAT and FQNNGV. The CDR3 DNA reads TGTGCCAGCAGCTTAGCTGTGACAGACTCCTACGAGCAGTACTTC. It specifies CASSLAVTDSYEQYF.

The chain recombines TRBV7-2 with TRBJ2-3; a possible D gene is TRBD2 (6 bases). The CDR3 is 17 amino acids. The germline CDR1 and CDR2 sequences are SGHTA and FQGNSA. V was shortened by 5 bases and J by 0 bases, with 18 bases between the two germline ends. The CDR3 DNA sequence: TGTGCCAGCAGCCCTGTCACTAGCAGACCTAGCACAGATACGCAGTATTTT. Its translation is CASSPVTSRPSTDTQYF.

This clone was counted a few times. The junction and the germline gene differ at one end; a read error may be behind it. CDR3 nucleotide sequence: TGTGCCAGCATCGAACAGGGGCCTAAATATGGCTACACCTTC. Its translation is CASIEQGPKYGYTF. The chain combines TRBV7-2 with TRBJ1-2; TRBD1 matches at 7 bases. Germline V lookup: CDR1 SGHTA, CDR2 FQGNSA. This CDR3 comprises 14 residues.

The J gene is TRBJ1-2, the V gene TRBV7-2, with D tentatively TRBD1 (6 bases). Trimming removed 2 bases at V and 5 bases at J, with 12 bases between. CDR3 size: 14 residues. The germline V gene has CDR1 SGHTA and CDR2 FQGNSA. CDR3 loop: CASSLWYREYGYTF. The CDR3 DNA sequence: TGTGCCAGCAGCTTATGGTACAGGGAATATGGCTACACCTTC.

V gene TRBV2 combines with J gene TRBJ2-5; the D is unclear. This CDR3 contains 12 residues. The V end lost 2 bases, the J end lost 3 bases, and 4 bases lay between the germline ends. Germline V CDR1 and CDR2: SNHLY, FYNNEI. CDR3 in amino acids: CASSELEETQYF. In DNA, the CDR3 is TGTGCCAGCAGTGAATTAGAAGAGACCCAGTACTTC.

The chain links TRBV7-8 to TRBJ1-3, with 8 nucleotides matching TRBD1. The CDR3 totals 17 residues. With V trimmed by 6 bases and J by 2 bases, 12 bases remained unmatched. The germline CDR1 and CDR2 sequences are SGHVS and FQNEAQ. CDR3 sequence (DNA): TGTGCCAGCAGTCTCATCCGAACAGGGGGGACTGGAAACACCATATATTTT. Translating gives CASSLIRTGGTGNTIYF.

This rearrangement joins TRBV5-4 to TRBJ1-6; TRBD1 might be the D (6 bases). CDR1 and CDR2 (germline): SGHNT, YYREEE (reference sequence). V was trimmed by 4 bases and J by 0 bases, leaving 17 bases between them. The CDR3 is made up of 18 amino acids. The CDR3 here is CASSLGGGISSYNSPLHF. Here the CDR3 DNA reads TGTGCCAGCAGCCTGGGCGGGGGCATAAGCTCCTATAATTCACCCCTCCACTTT. Filled out from reference TRBV5-4 and TRBJ1-6, the complete variable domain reads ETGVTQSPTHLIKTRGQQVTLRCSSQSGHNTVSWYQQALGQGPQFIFQYYREEENGRGNFPPRFSGLQFPNYSSELNVNALELDDSALYLCASSLGGGISSYNSPLHFGNGTRLTVT.

The CDR3 region has the DNA TGTGCCAGCAAAGCACGGACAGTGGACTCTGGGGCCAACGTCCTGACTTTC. It is translated as CASKARTVDSGANVLTF. The chain has TRBV2 and TRBJ2-6; maybe TRBD1 (6 bases). V was trimmed by 7 bases and J by 0 bases, leaving 16 bases between them. The CDR3 is 17 residues long. The V gene's germline CDR1 is SNHLY and CDR2 FYNNEI.

The V call is TRBV28, the J call TRBJ1-3, with D maybe TRBD1 (5 bases). The CDR3 spans 15 residues. V was clipped by 2 bases and J by 2 bases, with 10 bases between them. Germline V gene lookup returns CDR1 MDHEN and CDR2 SYDVKM. CDR3: CASSLAGGAGNTIYF. The CDR3 nucleotides read TGTGCCAGCAGTTTAGCAGGAGGGGCTGGAAACACCATATATTTT.

V and J are TRBV19 and TRBJ1-1, with TRBD1 identical over 11 bases. This CDR3 is built from 17 residues. Germline trimming cut 8 bases from V and 1 base from J; bases unmatched to any gene: 12. The germline V gene encodes CDR1 LNHDA and CDR2 SQIVND (reference sequence). The CDR3 nucleotides are TGTGCCAGTCGTCAGGACAGGGGGCTCGAGTGGAACACTGAAGCTTTCTTT. It encodes CASRQDRGLEWNTEAFF.

The chain employs TRBV24-1 and TRBJ2-5, with 8 bases matching TRBD1. The V gene end was trimmed by 1 base and the J gene end by 5 bases; junction bases not matched to a gene: 5. Germline CDR1 is KGHDR and CDR2 is SFDVKD. This CDR3 is 15 amino acids long. The CDR3 bases are TGTGCCACCAGTGATTTCATGCAGGGGGCGGAGACCCAGTACTTC. Its protein product is CATSDFMQGAETQYF.

The rearrangement uses TRBV9 and TRBJ2-1, with 12 bases aligning to TRBD2. The ends lost 1 base at V and 4 bases at J; junction bases unmatched: 24. Per germline, CDR1 SGDLS and CDR2 YYNGEE. This CDR3 comprises 23 residues. The CDR3 nucleotides are TGTGCCAGCAGCGTAACCTTAATCGGAACCGGGGCGACTAGCGGGAGCCTATACAATGAGCAGTTCTTC. Protein product: CASSVTLIGTGATSGSLYNEQFF.

In regard to this clone: This sample also contains other DNA sequences that code for the same CDR3. The rearrangement uses TRBV6-2 or TRBV6-3 and TRBJ2-5; possible D gene TRBD2, 5 bases. The germline CDR1 and CDR2 sequences are MNHEY and SVGEGT. The V end lost 4 bases, the J end lost 5 bases, and 8 bases lay between the germline ends. The CDR3 has 12 residues. The CDR3 DNA reads as TGTGCCAGCAGTTCAGGAGGTGAGACCCAGTACTTC. It encodes CASSSGGETQYF.

The chain uses TRBV6-1 and TRBJ1-1; D uncertain. The ends were cut back, 2 bases at V and 0 bases at J, with 10 bases in the middle. In germline, CDR1 is MNHNS, CDR2 SASEGT. The CDR3 loop spans 15 amino acids. For the CDR3, the DNA is TGTGCCAGCAGTGAATTCGGTCCCATGAACACTGAAGCTTTCTTT. Translation gives CASSEFGPMNTEAFF.

This chain uses TRBV5-5 with TRBJ1-4; 10 bases match TRBD1. Unmatched junction bases numbered 3, after V lost 0 bases and J lost 7 bases. Per germline, CDR1 SGHKS and CDR2 YYEKEE (reference sequence). The CDR3 loop spans 15 amino acids. Here the CDR3 reads CASSLEGTGAEKLFF. The CDR3, as DNA: TGTGCCAGCAGCTTGGAGGGGACAGGGGCTGAAAAACTGTTTTTT.

The CDR3 spells CASSPTGQGDSPLHF. In DNA, the CDR3 is TGTGCCAGCAGCCCGACGGGACAGGGGGATTCACCCCTCCACTTT. This chain connects TRBV5-6 to TRBJ1-6; 11 bases are shared with TRBD1. CDR1 and CDR2 from the germline V gene are SGHDT and YYEEEE. V shed 4 bases, J shed 8 bases, and the junction held 5 bases outside the gene matches. This CDR3 contains 15 residues.

This sequence joins TRBV27 and TRBJ2-7; 11 bases are shared with TRBD2. The CDR3 has 18 amino acids. The J segment lost 7 bases and the V segment lost 0 bases, leaving 14 bases of the junction unmatched. Germline CDR1 is MNHEY and CDR2 is SMNVEV (reference sequence). The CDR3 loop reads CASSLSPGLAGPFEEQYF. DNA for the CDR3: TGTGCCAGCAGTTTATCTCCTGGACTAGCGGGTCCCTTCGAGGAGCAGTACTTC.

The gene calls are TRBV5-4 and TRBJ2-7; TRBD1 matches at 8 bases. Trimming cost V 1 base and J 3 bases; bases outside gene matches: 0. The CDR3 is made up of 13 amino acids. Germline-derived CDR1 and CDR2 are SGHNT and YYREEE (reference sequence). The CDR3 nucleotides read TGTGCCAGCAGCTTGACAGGGGGCTACGAGCAGTACTTC. It yields the protein CASSLTGGYEQYF.

The genes are TRBV25-1 and TRBJ2-1, with 10 bases fitting TRBD1. From germline, CDR1 is MGHDK and CDR2 SYGVNS. The CDR3 loop spans 14 amino acids. V lost 5 bases to trimming and J lost 7 bases; unmatched junction nucleotides: 5. DNA of the CDR3: TGTGCCAGCAGTAGGGGACAGGGGCCAAATGAGCAGTTCTTC. Translating gives CASSRGQGPNEQFF.

Here the CDR3 reads CASSQDTRRGSEKLFF. The CDR3 DNA sequence: TGTGCCAGCAGCCAAGATACTCGGAGGGGATCTGAAAAACTGTTTTTT. The chain joins TRBV3-1 (or the pseudogene TRBV3-2) to TRBJ1-4, with a weak D call TRBD1 (5 bases). Germline CDR1 and CDR2: LGHDT and YNNKEL (reference sequence). This CDR3 is 16 amino acids long. The V end was cut by 0 bases, the J end by 7 bases, with 15 bases between.

V and J are TRBV7-6 and TRBJ2-1; 10 bases line up with TRBD2. The CDR3 loop spans 15 amino acids. V lost 6 bases and J lost 4; bases outside the gene matches: 6. Per the germline V gene, CDR1 is SGHVS and CDR2 is FNYEAQ. CDR3 bases: TGTGCCAGCAGGTCCGGGACTAGCGCGTACAATGAGCAGTTCTTC. This translates into CASRSGTSAYNEQFF.